This T cell receptor beta chain was observed in a study of cytomegalovirus exposure and HLA in healthy donors listed by TCRdb under 2017. Study-wide context: A later analysis indicated that the roughly 120 validation repertoires were generated on the platform also employed for the roughly 720 repertoires of the first cohort. The study was designed to test whether signatures of past pathogen exposure could be identified by cataloging public T cell receptors. In addition to the first cohort of approximately 670 subjects, a separate validation cohort of over 90 different subjects was used. To predict cytomegalovirus infection status, the study combined high-throughput TCR immunosequencing, statistical association of individual TCRs with disease status, and machine learning. The investigation overall reported the following: A later analysis lacked HLA typing for the validation cohort, so it scored co-occurrence in that cohort across all 120 repertoires. Across donors, most TCR sequences were observed very rarely, whereas some public TCRs were present in many individuals. A later analysis found that TCRs clustered in the first cohort also tended to co-occur in the 120 validation repertoires, with 90% to 95% of cluster scores above 0. The classifier was reported to diagnose cytomegalovirus status with high specificity and sensitivity in both the original and validation cohorts. In vitro tests confirmed that a few of the cytomegalovirus-associated TCR beta chains recognize cytomegalovirus antigens. In the study, roughly 160 TCR beta chains were listed as associated with cytomegalovirus. The authors suggested that the approach could potentially be extended to other disease states and immunological phenotypes.

Library creation used the immunoSEQ multiplex PCR assay. In the original analysis: To diagnose cytomegalovirus status from the catalog of TCR beta chain sequences, a statistical classification framework was built. TCRdb took over this immuneACCESS table, retaining in-frame rearrangements with V and J assigned. Such tables are incomplete; in checked studies, under half of the missing clones stem from an unresolved V gene, and the remainder is unexplained. That table supplies the V and J calls and clone size; D and trimming were determined from the DNA. Present in this sample are around 260,000 clones, about 90% of which were seen just once. The top ten clones comprise just over 3% of the sample. Donors formed part of the validation cohort, which comprised 120 subjects and was distinct from the first cohort of 550 to 850 subjects. Note on this clone: Its antigen is not yet known. Base qualities are missing; no much larger clone stands one base away.

The CDR3 starts with the cysteine, ends with the phenylalanine, and has 14 residues. The CDR3 DNA has 42 bases and is translated from base 1. From the germline V gene, CDR1 is LGHNA and CDR2 is YNFKEQ. V is cut by 5 bases and J by 2 bases, and the space between the germline ends is 13 bases. The sequence derives from a woman in her twenties or thirties in good health and CMV-seronegative. The rearranged segments are TRBV4-2 and TRBJ2-7, with a tentative D gene TRBD2 over 6 matching bases. Input material: PBMCs. The nucleotide sequence reads as follows: TGTGCCAGCAGCTCGGGGACTCTAACCTACGAGCAGTACTTC. Its product reads: CASSSGTLTYEQYF.